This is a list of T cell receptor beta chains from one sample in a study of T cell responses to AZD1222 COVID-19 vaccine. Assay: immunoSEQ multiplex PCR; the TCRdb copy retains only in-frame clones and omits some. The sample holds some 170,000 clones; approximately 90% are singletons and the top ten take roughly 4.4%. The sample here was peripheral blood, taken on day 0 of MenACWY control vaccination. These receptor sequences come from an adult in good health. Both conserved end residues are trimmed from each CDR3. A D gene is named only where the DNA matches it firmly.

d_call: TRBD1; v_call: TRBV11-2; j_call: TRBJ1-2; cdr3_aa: ASSLEATGKSYT
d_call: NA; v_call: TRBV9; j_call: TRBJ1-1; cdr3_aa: ASNLLGGNTEAF
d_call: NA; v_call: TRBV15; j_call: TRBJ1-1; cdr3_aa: ATSRAWGGRTEAF
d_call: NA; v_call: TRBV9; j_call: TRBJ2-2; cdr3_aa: ASSNRDLPQSALKDGELF
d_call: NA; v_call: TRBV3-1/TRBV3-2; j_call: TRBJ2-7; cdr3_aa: ASSSRRGPSYEQY
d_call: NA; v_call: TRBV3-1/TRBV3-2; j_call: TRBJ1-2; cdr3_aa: ASSQDRGRPNYGYT
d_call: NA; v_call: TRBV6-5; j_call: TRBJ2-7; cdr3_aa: ASSSVYEQY
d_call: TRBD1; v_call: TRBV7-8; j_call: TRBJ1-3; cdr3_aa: ASSLAWDRGEPRQGNTIY
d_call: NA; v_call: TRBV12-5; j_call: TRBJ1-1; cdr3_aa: ASGLERYSTEAF
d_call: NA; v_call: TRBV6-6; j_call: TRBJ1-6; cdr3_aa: ASSYPGPSPLH
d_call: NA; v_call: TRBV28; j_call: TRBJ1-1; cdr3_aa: ASSLGQGYTEAF
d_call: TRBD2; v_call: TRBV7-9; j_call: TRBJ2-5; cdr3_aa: ASRRPGLAGAGEQETQY
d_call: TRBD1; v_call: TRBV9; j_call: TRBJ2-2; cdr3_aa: ASSPRTGIGTGELF
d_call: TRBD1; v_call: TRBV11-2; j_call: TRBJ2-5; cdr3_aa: ASSVGTVQRETQY
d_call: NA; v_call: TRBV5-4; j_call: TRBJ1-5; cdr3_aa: ASSYGPYSNQPQH
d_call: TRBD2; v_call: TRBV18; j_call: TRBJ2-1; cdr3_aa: ASSRGGGQF
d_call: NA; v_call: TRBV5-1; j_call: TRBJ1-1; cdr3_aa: ASASGRLNTEAF
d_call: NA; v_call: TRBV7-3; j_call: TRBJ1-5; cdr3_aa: ASSLKSFVTGPHIRPYSNQPQH
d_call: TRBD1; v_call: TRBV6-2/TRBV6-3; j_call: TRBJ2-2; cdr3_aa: ASSYTTGGTAGELF
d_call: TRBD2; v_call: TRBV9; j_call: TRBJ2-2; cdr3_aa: ASSVDRSGSDAGELF
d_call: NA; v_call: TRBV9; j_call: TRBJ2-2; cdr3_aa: ASRKGGANTGELF
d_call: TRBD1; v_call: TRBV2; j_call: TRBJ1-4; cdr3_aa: ASRDRLNEKLF
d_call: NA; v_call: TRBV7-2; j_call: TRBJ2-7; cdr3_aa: ASSGGGGYEQY
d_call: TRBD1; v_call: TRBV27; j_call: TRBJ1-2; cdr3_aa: ASSLGQAGGHYGYT
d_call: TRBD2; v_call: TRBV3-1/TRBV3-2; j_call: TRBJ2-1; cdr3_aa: ASSQDHASGGEQF
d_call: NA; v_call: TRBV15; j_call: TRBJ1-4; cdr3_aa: ATGRGVGEKLF
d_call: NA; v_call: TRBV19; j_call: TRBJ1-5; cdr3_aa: ASSTARIGGPQH
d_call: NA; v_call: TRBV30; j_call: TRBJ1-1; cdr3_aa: AWSVLTGATEAF
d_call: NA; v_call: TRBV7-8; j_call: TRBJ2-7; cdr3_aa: ASSSPGSLVWEQY
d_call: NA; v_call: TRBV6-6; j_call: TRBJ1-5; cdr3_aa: ASSYSGAPNQPQH
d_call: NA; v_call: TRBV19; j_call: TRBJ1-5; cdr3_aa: ASRNRDSNQPQH
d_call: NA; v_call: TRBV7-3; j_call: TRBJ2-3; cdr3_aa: ASSLSGRDTGTQY
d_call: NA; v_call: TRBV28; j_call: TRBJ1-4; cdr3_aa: ASSFGVVERLF
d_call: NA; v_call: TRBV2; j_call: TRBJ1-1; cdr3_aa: ARKRGGNTEAF
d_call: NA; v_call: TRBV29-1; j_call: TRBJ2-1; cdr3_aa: SVPGRSSYNEQF
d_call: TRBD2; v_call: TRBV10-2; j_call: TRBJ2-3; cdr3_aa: ASKLAGPTDTQY
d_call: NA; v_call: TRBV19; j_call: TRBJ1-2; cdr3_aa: ASSIDETEVYGYT
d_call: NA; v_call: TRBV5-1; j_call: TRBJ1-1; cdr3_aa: ASSLAPDNTEAF
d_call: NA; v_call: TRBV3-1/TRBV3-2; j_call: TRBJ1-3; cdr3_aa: ASSHNRAGNTIY
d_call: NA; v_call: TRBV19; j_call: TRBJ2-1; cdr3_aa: ASRALRGKVNLRNEQF
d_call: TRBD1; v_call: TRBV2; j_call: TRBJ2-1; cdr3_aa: ARLSGQGVGEQF
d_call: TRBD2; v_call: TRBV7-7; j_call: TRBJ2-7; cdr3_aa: ASSPGLAGVGYEQY
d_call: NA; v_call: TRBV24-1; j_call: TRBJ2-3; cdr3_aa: ATSDFQTRVGTQY
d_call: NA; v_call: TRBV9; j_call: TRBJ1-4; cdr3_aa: ASSVAPVSTNEKLF
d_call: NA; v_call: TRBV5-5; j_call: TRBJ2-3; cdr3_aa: ASSSTGEVADTQY
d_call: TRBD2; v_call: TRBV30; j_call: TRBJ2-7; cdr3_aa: ALAGVREQY
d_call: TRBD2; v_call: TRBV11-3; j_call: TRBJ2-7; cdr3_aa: ASSPSSGVERVGEQY
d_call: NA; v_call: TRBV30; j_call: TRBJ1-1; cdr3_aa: AWSGQPNTEAF
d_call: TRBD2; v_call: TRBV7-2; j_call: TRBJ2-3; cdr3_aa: ASRLRLAVNTDTQY
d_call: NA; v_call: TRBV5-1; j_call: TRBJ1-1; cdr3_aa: ASSLASGALNTEAF
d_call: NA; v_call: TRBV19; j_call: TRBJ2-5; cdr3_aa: ASSLAYRSETQY
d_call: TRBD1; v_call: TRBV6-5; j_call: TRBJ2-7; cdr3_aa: ASRGQGLDEQY
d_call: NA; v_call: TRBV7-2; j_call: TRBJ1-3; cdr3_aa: ASSSRTASGNTIY
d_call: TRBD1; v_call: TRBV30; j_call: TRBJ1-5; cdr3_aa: AWSVATGGNQPQH